The sequence of this TCR beta chain was determined in a study of vaccination and CD4 T cells after COVID-19. Turning to the study itself: Typically, post-vaccine samples were obtained a median roughly 70 days after dose two, within a range of 14 to 241. The stimulus for the cells was overlapping spike peptides derived from SARS-CoV-2, HCoV-NL63, HCoV-OC43 and HCoV-229E.

The study sequenced cultured CD4+ T cell DNA using the Oncomine TCR Beta short-read assay. TCRdb called the PCR reads again in MiXCR, with one record for every CDR3 protein. Of roughly 16,000 distinct CDR3 sequences in the sample, less than 65% were seen once. Germline CDR1 DFQATT, CDR2 SNEGSKA (reference sequence). The V gene end was trimmed by 3 bases and the J gene end by 2 bases; junction bases not matched to a gene: 10. There are 16 residues in the CDR3. Treatment denoted: approximately nine-day PBMC culture with coronavirus spike peptide pools or control peptides (ViraFEST assay). Medium was half-exchanged with fresh IL-2 medium on days 3 and 7. This clonotype was picked up a small number of times. The antigen remains unidentified.

Sequencing was performed on cultured CD4+ T cells from blood, taken after SARS-CoV-2 vaccination. V is TRBV20-1 and J is TRBJ2-5, with 9 bases that match TRBD2. The sequence came from a human donor with COVID-19. The CDR3 DNA reads as TGCAGTGCTAGGCAAGTAGCGGGGGCCATACAAGAGACCCAGTACTTC. It codes for CSARQVAGAIQETQYF.